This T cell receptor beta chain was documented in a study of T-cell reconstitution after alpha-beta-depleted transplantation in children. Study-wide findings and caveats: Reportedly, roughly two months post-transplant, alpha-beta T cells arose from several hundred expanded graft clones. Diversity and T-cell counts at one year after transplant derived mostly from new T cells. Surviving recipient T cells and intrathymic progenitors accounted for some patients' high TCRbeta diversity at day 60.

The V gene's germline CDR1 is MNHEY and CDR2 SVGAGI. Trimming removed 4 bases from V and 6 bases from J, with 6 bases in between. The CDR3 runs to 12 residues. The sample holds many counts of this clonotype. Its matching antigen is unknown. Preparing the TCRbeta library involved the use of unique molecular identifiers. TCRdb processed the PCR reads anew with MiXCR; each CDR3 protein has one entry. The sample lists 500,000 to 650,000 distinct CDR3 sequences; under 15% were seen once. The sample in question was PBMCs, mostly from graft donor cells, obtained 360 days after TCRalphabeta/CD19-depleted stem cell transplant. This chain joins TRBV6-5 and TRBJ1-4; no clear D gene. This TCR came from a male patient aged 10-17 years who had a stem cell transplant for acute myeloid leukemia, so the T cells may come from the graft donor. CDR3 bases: TGTGCCAGCAGTTCTATCGATGAAAAACTGTTTTTT. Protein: CASSSIDEKLFF.